These T cell receptor beta chains were read from a single sample in a study of T cells expressing NK-cell markers. TCRdb re-analyzed the 5' RACE reads; it lists each CDR3 protein once, without DNA. The table for this sample gives 500,000 to 700,000 distinct CDR3 sequences. The sequenced sample was blood T cells: a sorted CD56 or NKG2C T cell subset, CD4+ or CD8+ T cells, or bulk PBMC T cells (not recorded which). The source of these receptors is a man between 18 and 29 years old in good health. Both conserved end residues are part of each CDR3.

v_gene: TRBV7-3; j_gene: TRBJ2-1; CDR3aa: CASSRGQGRLSEQFF
v_gene: TRBV30; j_gene: TRBJ2-5; CDR3aa: CAWSPGRGETQYF
v_gene: TRBV29-1; j_gene: TRBJ1-2; CDR3aa: CSVQTNPGDYGYTF
v_gene: TRBV24-1; j_gene: TRBJ2-5; CDR3aa: CATSDPFGGTEETQYF
v_gene: TRBV7-2; j_gene: TRBJ2-6; CDR3aa: CASSLQGALGWANVLTF
v_gene: TRBV7-2; j_gene: TRBJ2-1; CDR3aa: CASSSWVAGGNEQFF
v_gene: TRBV12-3/TRBV12-4; j_gene: TRBJ2-6; CDR3aa: CASSQTVSGANVLTF
v_gene: TRBV12-3/TRBV12-4; j_gene: TRBJ1-4; CDR3aa: CASSPRGGQGGEKLFF
v_gene: TRBV12-3/TRBV12-4; j_gene: TRBJ2-3; CDR3aa: CASSLYRATDTQYF
v_gene: TRBV10-2; j_gene: TRBJ2-1; CDR3aa: CASADSLASISYNEQFF
v_gene: TRBV9; j_gene: TRBJ2-7; CDR3aa: CASSVAEGGSYEQYF
v_gene: TRBV9; j_gene: TRBJ2-2; CDR3aa: CASSVQGTPYTGELFF
v_gene: TRBV5-5; j_gene: TRBJ2-3; CDR3aa: CASSQLARADTQYF
v_gene: TRBV2; j_gene: TRBJ2-4; CDR3aa: CASSVADAKNIQYF
v_gene: TRBV20-1; j_gene: TRBJ2-1; CDR3aa: CSALDVYGRNIYEQFF
v_gene: TRBV25-1; j_gene: TRBJ2-1; CDR3aa: CASSEGTKQFF
v_gene: TRBV11-2; j_gene: TRBJ2-1; CDR3aa: CASRGSSSHNEQFF
v_gene: TRBV7-9; j_gene: TRBJ1-2; CDR3aa: CASSRGTAYGYTF
v_gene: TRBV6-2/TRBV6-3; j_gene: TRBJ1-1; CDR3aa: CASSQFSTGTVEAFF
v_gene: TRBV20-1; j_gene: TRBJ1-5; CDR3aa: CSARDQWGNSNQPQHF
v_gene: TRBV7-2; j_gene: TRBJ2-7; CDR3aa: CASSLGLAPGEQYF
v_gene: TRBV29-1; j_gene: TRBJ2-7; CDR3aa: CSVKRQDHSYEQYF
v_gene: TRBV7-9; j_gene: TRBJ2-1; CDR3aa: CASSGTSGLLNEQFF
v_gene: TRBV11-2; j_gene: TRBJ2-3; CDR3aa: CASSLRDRGIGTDTQYF
v_gene: TRBV15; j_gene: TRBJ2-2; CDR3aa: CATSRDQGGRALTGELFF
v_gene: TRBV12-3/TRBV12-4; j_gene: TRBJ2-2; CDR3aa: CAALQGRILPNTGELFF
v_gene: TRBV10-3; j_gene: TRBJ2-5; CDR3aa: CAARGERDWETQYF
v_gene: TRBV20-1; j_gene: TRBJ2-1; CDR3aa: CSARIGLTSYNEQFF
v_gene: TRBV20-1; j_gene: TRBJ1-6; CDR3aa: CSARDLGLNSPLHF
v_gene: TRBV9; j_gene: TRBJ2-5; CDR3aa: CASSVGVAEETQYF
v_gene: TRBV11-2; j_gene: TRBJ2-7; CDR3aa: CASEPGQGYYEQYF
v_gene: TRBV15; j_gene: TRBJ1-5; CDR3aa: CATSDPIGGGTQPQHF
v_gene: TRBV6-1; j_gene: TRBJ2-3; CDR3aa: CASRMTASTDTQYF
v_gene: TRBV12-3/TRBV12-4; j_gene: TRBJ1-3; CDR3aa: CASSLGGPITGNTIYF
v_gene: TRBV15; j_gene: TRBJ2-7; CDR3aa: CATTGRGQGIYEQYF
v_gene: TRBV6-2/TRBV6-3; j_gene: TRBJ2-1; CDR3aa: CASSYVGWASGRAAYNEQFF
v_gene: TRBV5-1; j_gene: TRBJ2-1; CDR3aa: CASSLSASGIEQFF
v_gene: TRBV5-1; j_gene: TRBJ2-7; CDR3aa: CASSSGGGSSYEQYF